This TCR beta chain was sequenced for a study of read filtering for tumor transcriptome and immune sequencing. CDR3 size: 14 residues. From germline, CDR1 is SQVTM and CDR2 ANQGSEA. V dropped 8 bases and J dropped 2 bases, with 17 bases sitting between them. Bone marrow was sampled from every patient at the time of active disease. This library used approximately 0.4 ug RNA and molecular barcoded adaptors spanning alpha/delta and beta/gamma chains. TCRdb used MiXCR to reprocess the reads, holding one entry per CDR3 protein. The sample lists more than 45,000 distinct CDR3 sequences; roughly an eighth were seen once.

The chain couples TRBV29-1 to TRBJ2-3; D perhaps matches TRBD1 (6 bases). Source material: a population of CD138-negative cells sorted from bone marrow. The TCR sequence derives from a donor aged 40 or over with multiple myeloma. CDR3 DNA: TGCAGCACCCCGGACAGCTCCGTCACAGATACGCAGTATTTT. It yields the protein CSTPDSSVTDTQYF.